Given below is one TCR beta chain in context. Described treatment: oral pan-JAK inhibitor, 5-10 mg twice daily. This specimen belongs to a study of CD8+ T cells in alopecia areata. Germline V CDR1 and CDR2: SGDLS, YYNGEE. The CDR3 contains 11 residues. Between the trimmed V and J ends, which lost 2 bases and 6 bases, there was a span of 5 bases. Sequencing relied on a cDNA template that was reverse transcribed from extracted RNA. The protocol was immunoSEQ multiplex PCR, while the TCRdb copy is restricted to in-frame clones and leaves out a portion. Here the sample spans fewer than 250,000 clones, 35% to 40% being singletons.

This specimen was CD4+ T cells sorted from blood, taken between weeks 30 and 35, from a patient treated with tofacitinib. This chain links TRBV9 with TRBJ1-2; D gene ambiguous. This TCR was recovered from a human donor with alopecia areata. This chain's CDR3 is CASSVNDGYTF. DNA of the CDR3: TGTGCCAGCAGCGTGAACGATGGCTACACCTTC.